These 29 T cell receptor beta chains share one sample of origin, sequenced in a study of blood T cells in healthy people across ages. Then a second PCR, running about 6 to 12 cycles, was carried out with a sample-barcoded 5' primer and a J-beta primer mix. TCRdb reprocessed the 5' RACE reads with MiXCR, giving one entry per CDR3 protein. The profile shows about 1.6 million distinct CDR3 sequences, 30% to 40% of them singletons. Sequenced: blood. These receptor sequences come from a woman aged 25 to 39 in good health.

This clonotype turned up a few times. The chain couples TRBV7-3 to TRBJ2-5; no clear D gene. TRBJ2-7 explains the end of the DNA better; the J call may be wrong. This CDR3 is 12 amino acids long. CDR1 is SGHTA and CDR2 is FQGTGA in the germline V gene. CDR3 coding DNA: TGTGCCAGCAGCGCCCCCCGAGGCGAGCAGTACTTC. Translated: CASSAPRGEQYF.

This sequence joins TRBV28 and TRBJ2-7; D remains ambiguous. This CDR3 is 14 amino acids long. V was shortened by 3 bases and J by 1 base, with 10 bases between the two germline ends. Germline loops: CDR1 MDHEN, CDR2 SYDVKM. The CDR3 DNA follows: TGTGCCAGCAGTTTGGTGCGCTATTCCTACGAGCAGTACTTC. This gives the protein CASSLVRYSYEQYF.

The rearrangement uses TRBV20-1 and TRBJ2-7; D could derive from TRBD1 or TRBD2 (6 bases each). Per the germline V gene, CDR1 is DFQATT and CDR2 is SNEGSKA (reference sequence). V dropped 6 bases and J dropped 1 base, with 16 bases sitting between them. This CDR3 contains 14 residues. CDR3 sequence: CSAERGVRSYEQYF. The CDR3 DNA is TGCAGTGCCGAGAGGGGGGTGAGGTCCTACGAGCAGTACTTC.

This clonotype was detected a few times. This sequence joins TRBV12-3 or TRBV12-4 and TRBJ2-5; 11 bases map to TRBD2. Germline trimming cut 5 bases from V and 7 bases from J; bases unmatched to any gene: 12. This CDR3 is 16 amino acids long. CDR3 in amino acids: CASSPRGSGGERTQYF. The CDR3 DNA reads TGTGCCAGCAGTCCCCGGGGTAGCGGGGGGGAAAGGACCCAGTACTTC.

This clonotype turned up a few times. The gene calls are TRBV30 and TRBJ1-2, with TRBD1 matching over 11 bases. Trimming at V came to 3 bases and at J to 3 bases, leaving 0 bases not matched to a gene. Per germline, CDR1 GTSNPN and CDR2 SVGIG (reference sequence). The CDR3 contains 13 residues. CDR3 residues: CAWRGQGDYGYTF. CDR3 DNA sequence: TGTGCCTGGAGGGGACAGGGGGACTATGGCTACACCTTC.

This clonotype came up a few times. The chain couples TRBV6-5 to TRBJ2-1; 7 nucleotides line up with TRBD2. Trimming took 4 bases from V and 7 from J; bases not matched to a gene: 7. Germline V lookup: CDR1 MNHEY, CDR2 SVGAGI. The CDR3 totals 14 residues. The CDR3 region is CASSSREAGNEQFF. CDR3 nucleotide sequence: TGTGCCAGCAGTTCCCGGGAGGCGGGGAATGAGCAGTTCTTC.

Ten or more counts support this clonotype. The DNA of the CDR3 is TGCAGTGCTAGATCCGGGACAAGCTCCTACGAGCAGTACTTC. Translating it yields CSARSGTSSYEQYF. This chain connects TRBV20-1 to TRBJ2-7; possible D gene TRBD1, 6 bases. The V end was cut by 2 bases, the J end by 0 bases, with 11 bases between. Germline CDR1 DFQATT, CDR2 SNEGSKA (reference sequence). The CDR3 covers 14 residues.

The rearrangement links TRBV5-1 to TRBJ2-7, with D tentatively TRBD1 (5 bases). CDR3 length equals 15 residues. Trimming took off 0 bases at V and 2 bases at J, with 12 bases between the two ends. CDR1 is SGHRS, CDR2 YFSETQ, per germline. The CDR3 region has the DNA TGCGCCAGCAGCTTGGAACAGGCGCCGACCTACGAGCAGTACTTC. Its protein product is CASSLEQAPTYEQYF.

This clonotype was seen repeatedly, ten times or more. The chain couples TRBV4-1 to TRBJ2-7; tentative D call: TRBD2 (6 bases). Per germline, CDR1 MGHRA and CDR2 YSYEKL. The CDR3 has 13 residues. Trimming cost V 10 bases and J 1 base, with 14 bases left between them. The CDR3 loop reads CATGSGVSYEQYF. The CDR3 DNA reads TGCGCCACCGGGAGTGGGGTATCCTACGAGCAGTACTTC.

There are a few counts of this clonotype. The chain links TRBV28 to TRBJ2-1, with 10 nucleotides matching TRBD2. Per the germline V gene, CDR1 is MDHEN and CDR2 is SYDVKM. The CDR3 is made up of 18 amino acids. Unmatched junction bases numbered 8, after V lost 3 bases and J lost 0 bases. CDR3 sequence (DNA): TGTGCCAGCAGTTTGGGTAGCGGGAGGCCTAGCTCCTACAATGAGCAGTTCTTC. This codes for CASSLGSGRPSSYNEQFF.

The CDR3 region has the DNA TGTGCCAGCAACCAGGACGGTAATTCACCCCTCCACTTT. It is translated as CASNQDGNSPLHF. The chain couples TRBV12-3 or TRBV12-4 to TRBJ1-6, with D unresolved. Trimming removed 7 bases from V and 6 bases from J, with 10 bases in between. CDR3 length: 13 residues.

This chain joins TRBV21-1 and TRBJ2-5. TRBV21-1 is listed as a pseudogene. The CDR3 totals 14 residues. The CDR3 reads CASSKEVGGETQYF. Here the CDR3 DNA reads TGTGCCAGCAGCAAAGAAGTCGGTGGGGAGACCCAGTACTTC.

This clonotype appeared many times. The chain uses TRBV7-9 and TRBJ2-7; D possibly corresponds to TRBD2 (6 bases). CDR1 is SEHNR and CDR2 is FQNEAQ in the germline V gene (reference sequence). This CDR3 is 14 amino acids long. Trimming shortened V by 6 bases and J by 2 bases, and 14 bases separated the two germline ends. The chain's CDR3 is CASSPTGAAYEQYF. CDR3 DNA: TGTGCCAGCAGTCCAACGGGAGCAGCCTACGAGCAGTACTTC.

The chain joins TRBV20-1 to TRBJ1-2; 8 nucleotides align to TRBD1. From germline, CDR1 is DFQATT and CDR2 SNEGSKA (reference sequence). The junction had 6 bases not matched to a gene; V was cut back by 8 bases and J by 4 bases. The CDR3 extends over 12 amino acids. The CDR3, as DNA: TGCAGTTTCGACAGGGGCGGCTATGGCTACACCTTC. Translated, it gives CSFDRGGYGYTF.

The genes are TRBV7-2 and TRBJ2-3; TRBD1 matches at 9 bases. The CDR3 sequence is 15 residues long. Germline-derived CDR1 and CDR2 are SGHTA and FQGNSA. Losses at the gene ends were 2 bases for V and 5 bases for J; bases not matched to a gene: 5. Written as DNA, the CDR3 is TGTGCCAGCAGCTTATGTGGACAGGGGAAAGATACGCAGTATTTT. Translating gives CASSLCGQGKDTQYF.

The V gene is TRBV20-1, the J gene TRBJ2-7; TRBD2 matches 11 bases. Germline-derived CDR1 and CDR2 are DFQATT and SNEGSKA (reference sequence). Trimming cost V 4 bases and J 4 bases; bases outside gene matches: 6. The CDR3 consists of 14 residues. The CDR3 DNA is TGCAGTGCTACCCGCGGGACTAGCGGATACGAGCAGTACTTC. It is translated as CSATRGTSGYEQYF.

This clonotype was seen a few times. Relative to the germline gene, one junction end is altered; a read error may explain this. This chain joins TRBV6-1 and TRBJ2-7; D gene ambiguous. Germline CDR1 is MNHNS and CDR2 is SASEGT. The CDR3 length is 12 residues. The CDR3 DNA follows: TGTGCCAGCGTTGAGGCCAGCTACGCGCAGTACTTC. Its translation: CASVEASYAQYF.

The genes are TRBV5-1 and TRBJ1-2; D call uncertain. Germline-derived CDR1 and CDR2 are SGHRS and YFSETQ. Deletions cut 4 bases from V and 2 bases from J, with 18 bases between. The CDR3 is made up of 16 amino acids. For the CDR3, the DNA is TGCGCCAGCAGCCCCTCGCCGGAGAGGATAAACTATGGCTACACCTTC. Translation: CASSPSPERINYGYTF.

This clonotype came up many times. V and J are TRBV6-6 and TRBJ1-1; TRBD1 is a possible D gene (6 bases). V was pared by 6 bases and J by 0 bases, with 8 bases between. Germline V gives CDR1 MNHNY, CDR2 SVGAGI (reference sequence). The CDR3 has 13 residues. The CDR3 coding sequence is TGTGCCAGCAGCGGGACACTGAACACTGAAGCTTTCTTT. Translation gives CASSGTLNTEAFF.

The sample holds a few counts of this clonotype. This chain links TRBV10-3 with TRBJ1-1, with D possibly matching TRBD1 (6 bases). V was trimmed by 11 bases and J by 3 bases, leaving 19 bases between them. Germline V gives CDR1 ENHRY, CDR2 SYGVKD. The CDR3 has 14 amino acids. This CDR3 is CAARQAGLYTEAFF. DNA of the CDR3: TGTGCCGCCAGACAGGCCGGCCTCTACACTGAAGCTTTCTTT.

The chain is built from TRBV2 and TRBJ2-7; D gene ambiguous. Germline CDR1 is SNHLY and CDR2 is FYNNEI. Trimming left V 4 bases short and J 6 bases short, with 10 bases between. The CDR3 is 12 residues long. The CDR3: CASSGVPPEQYF. Here the CDR3 DNA reads TGTGCCAGCAGTGGAGTCCCCCCCGAGCAGTACTTC. Full variable domain (outside the CDR3, taken from reference TRBV2 and TRBJ2-7): EPEVTQTPSHQVTQMGQEVILRCVPISNHLYFYWYRQILGQKVEFLVSFYNNEISEKSEIFDDQFSVERPDGSNFTLKIRSTKLEDSAMYFCASSGVPPEQYFGPGTRLTVT.

The V and J genes are TRBV29-1 and TRBJ1-1; TRBD1 is a possible D gene (5 bases). The CDR3 is 13 residues long. V was shortened by 7 bases and J by 5 bases, with 17 bases between the two germline ends. CDR1 is SQVTM, CDR2 ANQGSEA, per germline. The CDR3 DNA reads as TGCAGCGCCAGGGTAATAGGTGGGACTGAAGCTTTCTTT. This encodes CSARVIGGTEAFF. The variable domain in full, with the rest retrieved from reference TRBV29-1 and TRBJ1-1, is SAVISQKPSRDICQRGTSLTIQCQVDSQVTMMFWYRQQPGQSLTLIATANQGSEATYESGFVIDKFPISRPNLTFSTLTVSNMSPEDSSIYLCSARVIGGTEAFFGQGTRLTVV.

This clonotype has only a few counts. The chain combines TRBV20-1 with TRBJ2-1; 7 bases agree with TRBD1. V was pared by 5 bases and J by 7 bases, with 5 bases of the junction left unmatched. Germline values: CDR1 DFQATT, CDR2 SNEGSKA (reference sequence). The CDR3 is 12 amino acids. The CDR3 sequence is CSAPGQINEQFF. The DNA for the CDR3 is TGCAGTGCTCCGGGACAGATAAATGAGCAGTTCTTC.

This clonotype was seen a handful of times. The J gene is TRBJ1-1, the V gene TRBV10-3, with no clear D. Trimming removed 7 bases at V and 11 bases at J, with 14 bases between. CDR1 and CDR2 (germline): ENHRY, SYGVKD. The CDR3 runs to 11 residues. The CDR3 loop reads CAITSGNEAFF. The CDR3 bases are TGTGCCATCACTTCGGGAAATGAGGCTTTCTTT.

This clonotype showed up just a few times. V usage is TRBV12-5 and J usage is TRBJ2-1, with a weak D call TRBD2 (5 bases). With 3 bases removed from V and 6 bases from J, the gap between germline ends came to 9 bases. Germline values: CDR1 LGHNT, CDR2 FRNRAP. The length of the CDR3 is 13 residues. The CDR3 nucleotides are TGTGCTAGTGGTTTATCGGGGAGCAATGAGCAGTTCTTC. It codes for CASGLSGSNEQFF.

The V call is TRBV7-2, the J call TRBJ1-2; TRBD1 is a possible D gene (6 bases). With 2 bases removed from V and 10 bases from J, the gap between germline ends came to 14 bases. The germline gives CDR1 SGHTA, CDR2 FQGNSA. The CDR3 consists of 13 residues. The CDR3, as DNA: TGTGCCAGCAGCTTAACAGGGTCCCATGCCTACACCTTC. Its translation is CASSLTGSHAYTF.

Points on this clonotype: Relative to the germline gene, one junction end is altered; a read error may explain this. This chain joins TRBV7-9 and TRBJ2-3, with D possibly matching TRBD1 (5 bases). The CDR3 runs 16 residues. CDR1 and CDR2 (germline): SEHNR, FQNEAQ (reference sequence). CDR3 residues: CVSSPGTLGALDTQYF. CDR3 sequence (DNA): TGTGTCAGCAGCCCCGGCACACTTGGGGCGTTAGATACGCAGTATTTT.

This clonotype showed up just a few times. The V gene is TRBV27, the J gene TRBJ2-4, with 7 bases matching TRBD1. With V trimmed by 8 bases and J by 3 bases, 10 bases remained unmatched. The CDR3 extends over 15 amino acids. Germline V gene sequence: CDR1 MNHEY, CDR2 SMNVEV (reference sequence). CDR3 nucleotide sequence: TGTGCCAGCCCACAGGGGTACAGGGGCAAAAACATTCAGTACTTC. This codes for CASPQGYRGKNIQYF.

The V and J genes are TRBV5-1 and TRBJ2-7; a possible D gene is TRBD2 (5 bases). Between the trimmed V and J ends, which lost 1 base and 1 base, there was a span of 15 bases. CDR3 length equals 16 residues. CDR1 SGHRS and CDR2 YFSETQ come from the germline V gene. The CDR3 DNA reads TGCGCCAGCAGCTTGAGTGCTAGAGGGAGTTCCTACGAGCAGTACTTC. Translation: CASSLSARGSSYEQYF.